This is a list of T cell receptor beta chains from one sample in a study of beta chain features in type 1 diabetes. Profiling relied on immunoSEQ multiplex PCR, and the TCRdb table lists in-frame clones only, not all of them. The sample holds over 700,000 clones, roughly 17% seen once. The sample consisted of naive CD4+ T cells from blood. The receptors shown here come from a woman younger than 35 in good health. CDR3s include the opening cysteine and the closing phenylalanine or tryptophan. A row's size may be missing; if present it is once, few, many or a size class.

CDR3 protein | clone size | V gene
CASSLNSGYTYNEQFF | - | TRBV6-6
CASSLDGTGDLPQHF | few | TRBV5-1
CASSRGGLLLAKNIQYF | - | TRBV7-2
CASSRDQGAGELFF | - | TRBV4-2
CASSGQFQETQYF | - | TRBV2
CASSLGGGPETQYF | - | TRBV7-6
CASSRAAGVAGELFF | few | TRBV7-9
CASSPALVWENIQYF | - | TRBV28
CASSPGGVAGVHEQYF | - | TRBV4-2
CASSLWGGRAPYNEQFF | - | TRBV28
CASSPGGKNIQYF | - | TRBV28
CASSGGSGRAHQQYF | few | TRBV28
CASSLSTAHSDTQYF | few | TRBV7-2
CASSHGTSGRYDNEQFF | - | TRBV7-9
CASSTDRGRLTSATQYF | few | TRBV19
CASTQINGYTF | few | TRBV2